One sample yielded the 26 T cell receptor beta chains listed below, sequenced in a study of cytomegalovirus exposure and HLA in healthy donors. TCRdb's copy holds only in-frame clones and misses some; the assay was immunoSEQ multiplex PCR. The sample holds 200,000 to 250,000 clones, 75% to 90% seen once. The specimen sequenced was PBMCs. These receptors all come from a woman aged 30 to 39 in good health and CMV-seropositive.

This rearrangement joins TRBV27 to TRBJ2-7, with 7 bases lining up with TRBD2. The V gene end was trimmed by 3 bases and the J gene end by 4 bases; junction bases not matched to a gene: 6. The CDR3 spans 14 residues. Germline-derived CDR1 and CDR2 are MNHEY and SMNVEV (reference sequence). The CDR3 is CASSLGGSVYEQYF. DNA for the CDR3: TGTGCCAGCAGTTTGGGGGGGAGTGTTTACGAGCAGTACTTC.

V gene TRBV18 combines with J gene TRBJ2-5; no definite D call. V was shortened by 3 bases and J by 0 bases, with 8 bases between the two germline ends. The CDR3 consists of 14 residues. Germline V gene sequence: CDR1 KGHSH, CDR2 LQKENI. The CDR3 bases are TGTGCCAGCTCACCGGGCAGAAACCAAGAGACCCAGTACTTC. It yields the protein CASSPGRNQETQYF. Complete variable domain (other parts from reference TRBV18 and TRBJ2-5): NAGVMQNPRHLVRRRGQEARLRCSPMKGHSHVYWYRQLPEEGLKFMVYLQKENIIDESGMPKERFSAEFPKEGPSILRIQQVVRGDSAAYFCASSPGRNQETQYFGPGTRLLVL.

The chain links TRBV30 to TRBJ2-3; 8 bases are shared with TRBD2. This CDR3 has 15 residues. With 5 bases clipped from V and 2 bases from J, the junction kept 9 bases outside the gene matches. Germline CDR1 and CDR2: GTSNPN and SVGIG (reference sequence). In DNA, the CDR3 is TGTGCCTGGGGGCTACTAGCGGATAACACAGATACGCAGTATTTT. Translated: CAWGLLADNTDTQYF.

The chain is built from TRBV9 and TRBJ2-4; possibly TRBD1 for D (5 bases). The CDR3 length is 14 residues. Germline V gene lookup returns CDR1 SGDLS and CDR2 YYNGEE. Trimming removed 0 bases from V and 9 bases from J, with 13 bases in between. For the CDR3, the DNA is TGTGCCAGCAGCGTAGGACTCGTAGGGGTCATTCAGTACTTC. It codes for CASSVGLVGVIQYF.

The chain has TRBV27 and TRBJ2-7, with D tentatively TRBD1 (6 bases). The V gene lost 5 bases and the J gene lost 5 bases, with 10 bases spanning the gap. Germline assignment: CDR1 MNHEY and CDR2 SMNVEV (reference sequence). The CDR3 is 12 amino acids. CDR3 coding DNA: TGTGCCAGCAGTAAGGGGACAAACGAGCAGTACTTC. This gives the protein CASSKGTNEQYF.

The chain employs TRBV27 and TRBJ2-2; 7 bases line up with TRBD2. From germline, CDR1 is MNHEY and CDR2 SMNVEV (reference sequence). The V gene end was trimmed by 5 bases and the J gene end by 1 base; junction bases not matched to a gene: 4. This CDR3 is built from 15 residues. CDR3 bases: TGTGCCAGCAGTGCCTCGGGGGGGAACACCGGGGAGCTGTTTTTT. Residues: CASSASGGNTGELFF.

V and J are TRBV30 and TRBJ1-2; TRBD1 matches at 9 bases. With V trimmed by 2 bases and J by 4 bases, 5 bases remained unmatched. From germline, CDR1 is GTSNPN and CDR2 SVGIG (reference sequence). CDR3 length: 14 residues. The CDR3 loop reads CAWSPGQGFYGYTF. The CDR3 nucleotides read TGTGCCTGGAGTCCAGGACAGGGGTTCTATGGCTACACCTTC.

The rearrangement joins TRBV4-3 to TRBJ1-4; TRBD1 agrees at 7 bases. V trimming: 0 bases; J trimming: 8 bases; junction bases outside the gene matches: 6. CDR1 is LGHNA and CDR2 is YSLEER in the germline V gene. The CDR3 has 15 amino acids. The CDR3 is CASSQDEGAGEKLFF. In DNA, the CDR3 is TGCGCCAGCAGCCAAGATGAGGGGGCGGGGGAAAAACTGTTTTTT.

V is TRBV27 and J is TRBJ1-5; D is unclear. Germline CDR1 reads MNHEY; CDR2 reads SMNVEV (reference sequence). CDR3 length: 15 amino acids. V shed 2 bases and J shed 0 bases, with 8 bases lying between them. CDR3 in DNA: TGTGCCAGCAGTTTAGGCAGCTATAGCAATCAGCCCCAGCATTTT. It encodes CASSLGSYSNQPQHF.

The genes are TRBV4-2 and TRBJ1-2; no clear D gene. V gave up 1 base and J gave up 4 bases, with 16 bases separating them. This CDR3 comprises 16 residues. Germline V CDR1 and CDR2: LGHNA, YNFKEQ. The DNA for the CDR3 is TGTGCCAGCAGCCAAGGGGAGAGGAGGATGATCTATGGCTACACCTTC. Protein: CASSQGERRMIYGYTF.

This clone was seen once. V is TRBV6-1 and J is TRBJ2-7; a possible D gene is TRBD1 (6 bases). CDR1 and CDR2 (germline): MNHNS, SASEGT. This CDR3 comprises 12 residues. V was pared by 2 bases and J by 10 bases, with 12 bases between. CDR3 protein: CASSEFVGQQYF. As DNA, the CDR3 is TGTGCCAGCAGTGAATTCGTGGGACAACAGTACTTC.

The V gene is TRBV30, the J gene TRBJ2-1; 8 bases align to TRBD1. This CDR3 region has 15 residues. The germline gives CDR1 GTSNPN, CDR2 SVGIG (reference sequence). Unmatched junction bases numbered 9, after V lost 2 bases and J lost 6 bases. The CDR3 nucleotides read TGTGCCTGGAGTACCCAGGACAGGGCCGGCAATGAGCAGTTCTTC. Its translation is CAWSTQDRAGNEQFF.

V is TRBV5-1 and J is TRBJ2-1; D might be TRBD2 (6 bases). V was clipped by 2 bases and J by 7 bases, with 16 bases between them. CDR3 length: 15 amino acids. CDR1 is SGHRS, CDR2 YFSETQ, per germline. The CDR3 DNA follows: TGCGCCAGCAGCTTTAACGGAGGGTCCGGAAATGAGCAGTTCTTC. Translation gives CASSFNGGSGNEQFF.

V is TRBV6-1 and J is TRBJ2-1; TRBD1 is a possible D gene (6 bases). The V gene lost 8 bases and the J gene lost 0 bases, with 14 bases spanning the gap. There are 15 residues in the CDR3. Per germline, CDR1 MNHNS and CDR2 SASEGT. The CDR3 DNA sequence: TGTGCCAGCCTCGATAGGGGGAGCTCCTACAATGAGCAGTTCTTC. Translating gives CASLDRGSSYNEQFF.

The chain is built from TRBV29-1 and TRBJ1-1; D remains ambiguous. Trimming took 4 bases from V and 4 from J, leaving 16 bases between them. The germline V gene has CDR1 SQVTM and CDR2 ANQGSEA. The CDR3 has 14 residues. CDR3 DNA: TGCAGCGTTGGTTCAAGGAAGGGCCCCACTGAAGCTTTCTTT. Its translation is CSVGSRKGPTEAFF. The full variable domain, rest sourced from reference TRBV29-1 and TRBJ1-1, is SAVISQKPSRDICQRGTSLTIQCQVDSQVTMMFWYRQQPGQSLTLIATANQGSEATYESGFVIDKFPISRPNLTFSTLTVSNMSPEDSSIYLCSVGSRKGPTEAFFGQGTRLTVV.

The chain joins TRBV5-1 to TRBJ2-7; tentative D call: TRBD1 (6 bases). The CDR3 extends over 13 amino acids. Trimming removed 5 bases from V and 11 bases from J, with 20 bases in between. Germline-derived CDR1 and CDR2 are SGHRS and YFSETQ. In DNA form, the CDR3 reads TGCGCCAGCAGGTCAGGGGCAGCGGCCAGGAAGTACTTC. Amino acid sequence: CASRSGAAARKYF.

This clone was found once. The chain couples TRBV10-3 to TRBJ1-2; D perhaps matches TRBD1 (6 bases). Per germline, CDR1 ENHRY and CDR2 SYGVKD. V was clipped by 10 bases and J by 2 bases, with 11 bases between them. The CDR3 has 12 amino acids. CDR3 sequence: CATGAGNYGYTF. As DNA, the CDR3 is TGTGCCACGGGGGCAGGGAACTATGGCTACACCTTC.

The V gene is TRBV6-5, the J gene TRBJ1-2, with D unresolved. V lost 0 bases and J lost 4, with 9 bases in between. The CDR3 loop spans 14 amino acids. Germline CDR1 and CDR2: MNHEY and SVGAGI. The CDR3 loop reads CASSYSPGSYGYTF. CDR3 in DNA: TGTGCCAGCAGTTACTCTCCGGGGAGCTATGGCTACACCTTC.

This clone was recorded many times. The chain uses TRBV28 and TRBJ1-5; tentative D call: TRBD1 (6 bases). This CDR3 has 18 amino acids. Between the trimmed V and J ends, which lost 5 bases and 6 bases, there was a span of 26 bases. Germline CDR1 MDHEN, CDR2 SYDVKM. In DNA, the CDR3 is TGTGCCAGCAGTGGCCCCCACGCTCGTGAGGGGGGAGGTCAGCCCCAGCATTTT. This sequence encodes CASSGPHAREGGGQPQHF.

The chain uses TRBV4-2 and TRBJ1-2; D gene uncertain. V lost 1 base and J lost 5, with 8 bases in between. The germline gives CDR1 LGHNA, CDR2 YNFKEQ. This CDR3 spans 13 amino acids. CDR3 sequence: CASSQAEVYGYTF. DNA of the CDR3: TGTGCCAGCAGCCAAGCAGAGGTTTATGGCTACACCTTC.

This chain uses TRBV28 with TRBJ2-5; D assignment may be TRBD1 or TRBD2 (5 bases each). There are 14 residues in the CDR3. CDR1 and CDR2 from the germline V gene are MDHEN and SYDVKM. V lost 2 bases, J lost 3 bases, and 10 bases lay in between. CDR3 amino acids: CASSLRDLEETQYF. In nucleotides, the CDR3 is TGTGCCAGCAGTTTAAGGGACCTAGAAGAGACCCAGTACTTC.

The chain carries TRBV29-1 and TRBJ1-2; 7 bases match TRBD1. Losses at the gene ends were 7 bases for V and 7 bases for J; bases not matched to a gene: 15. The germline gives CDR1 SQVTM, CDR2 ANQGSEA. The CDR3 runs to 14 residues. This chain's CDR3 is CSGRGQSVSLGYTF. The DNA of the CDR3 is TGCAGCGGCAGGGGACAGTCGGTTTCGCTTGGCTACACCTTC. The full variable domain, rest sourced from reference TRBV29-1 and TRBJ1-2, is SAVISQKPSRDICQRGTSLTIQCQVDSQVTMMFWYRQQPGQSLTLIATANQGSEATYESGFVIDKFPISRPNLTFSTLTVSNMSPEDSSIYLCSGRGQSVSLGYTFGSGTRLTVV.

The V gene is TRBV27, the J gene TRBJ2-7; 7 bases are shared with TRBD1. Germline V gene lookup returns CDR1 MNHEY and CDR2 SMNVEV (reference sequence). The CDR3 sequence is 14 residues long. The ends lost 6 bases at V and 7 bases at J; junction bases unmatched: 12. CDR3 nucleotides: TGTGCCAGCAGGCAACCGGGACAGTCGACTGAGCAGTACTTC. It specifies CASRQPGQSTEQYF.

The rearrangement joins TRBV25-1 to TRBJ1-1; 9 positions agree with TRBD1. The CDR3 is 13 amino acids. J gave up 11 bases and V 4 bases, and 8 bases lay outside the gene matches. Germline CDR1 and CDR2: MGHDK and SYGVNS. The CDR3 spells CASSGTGTGSAFF. The CDR3, as DNA: TGTGCCAGCAGTGGAACCGGGACAGGGTCTGCTTTCTTT.

This sequence joins TRBV29-1 and TRBJ1-1; D is uncertain. The CDR3 sequence is 12 residues long. Trimming cost V 6 bases and J 8 bases, with 16 bases left between them. In germline, CDR1 is SQVTM, CDR2 ANQGSEA. CDR3 amino acids: CSVGSGWPEAFF. DNA of the CDR3: TGCAGCGTGGGCTCTGGTTGGCCGGAAGCTTTCTTT.

V is TRBV5-5 and J is TRBJ1-2; TRBD1 aligns across 7 bases. Germline V gene lookup returns CDR1 SGHKS and CDR2 YYEKEE (reference sequence). The trim removed 0 bases at V and 0 bases at J, leaving 8 bases unmatched. The CDR3 loop spans 17 amino acids. In DNA, the CDR3 is TGTGCCAGCAGCTTGGCTATAACAGGGGCCGCTAACTATGGCTACACCTTC. Its protein product is CASSLAITGAANYGYTF.